Listed below are T cell receptor beta chains from one sample, sequenced in a study of blood T cells in healthy people across ages. TCRdb reprocessed the 5' RACE reads via MiXCR and lists one record per CDR3 protein. The table has over 600,000 distinct CDR3 sequences, 20% to 25% seen once; the top ten hold about 3.6%. The sample taken for sequencing was blood. These receptors came from an older man in good health. Both conserved end residues are part of each CDR3. Each record gives: V gene, clone size, D gene, J gene, CDR3 DNA, CDR3 protein. A D gene is named only where the DNA matches it firmly. Clone size appears in some rows only: once, few, many, or a class for an expanded clone.

V: TRBV9; size: NA; D: TRBD2; J: TRBJ2-3; DNA: TGTGCCAGCAGCGGTGGCCCCCGACTAGCGGGACGCACAGATACGCAGTATTTT; CDR3: CASSGGPRLAGRTDTQYF
V: TRBV3-1; size: few; D: TRBD1; J: TRBJ1-3; DNA: TGTGCCAGCAGCCGGGACGACAGGGGCTACTCTGGAAACACCATATATTTT; CDR3: CASSRDDRGYSGNTIYF
V: TRBV3-1; size: NA; D: NA; J: TRBJ1-3; DNA: TGTGCCAGCAGCCCCCTTGGGTCGGCGGCTGGAAACACCATATATTTT; CDR3: CASSPLGSAAGNTIYF
V: TRBV28; size: NA; D: NA; J: TRBJ1-1; DNA: TGTGCCAGCAGTTACAAACAGGAAGCTTTCTTT; CDR3: CASSYKQEAFF
V: TRBV29-1; size: few; D: NA; J: TRBJ1-1; DNA: TGCAGCGTTGAAGCGGACTGGGGAAGTGACACTGAAGCTTTCTTT; CDR3: CSVEADWGSDTEAFF
V: TRBV27; size: few; D: NA; J: TRBJ2-1; DNA: TGTGCCAGCACCTCCGACTCCTACAATGAGCAGTTCTTC; CDR3: CASTSDSYNEQFF
V: TRBV29-1; size: NA; D: NA; J: TRBJ2-3; DNA: TGCAGCGTTGACAGGCTTAGCACAGATGCGCAGTATTTT; CDR3: CSVDRLSTDAQYF
V: TRBV20-1; size: NA; D: NA; J: TRBJ2-4; DNA: TGCAGTGCTAGAGATCTCGGGGTAGCCAAAAACATTCAGTACTTC; CDR3: CSARDLGVAKNIQYF
V: TRBV5-1; size: many; D: NA; J: TRBJ1-1; DNA: TGCGCCAGCAGCTTGTTCCAGGGAAACACTGAAGCTTTCTTT; CDR3: CASSLFQGNTEAFF
V: TRBV2; size: NA; D: TRBD1; J: TRBJ2-1; DNA: TGTGCCAGCACCCCAAATGGGGACAGGGTCGGAAATGAGCAGTTCTTC; CDR3: CASTPNGDRVGNEQFF
V: TRBV15; size: NA; D: NA; J: TRBJ2-2; DNA: TGTGCCACCAGCTCTTCGGGACTCGCGAACACCGGGGAGCTGTTTTTT; CDR3: CATSSSGLANTGELFF
V: TRBV7-6; size: NA; D: TRBD2; J: TRBJ2-1; DNA: TGTGCCAGCAGCTTAGATCTAGCGGGAGCCAATGAGCAGTTCTTC; CDR3: CASSLDLAGANEQFF
V: TRBV14; size: NA; D: NA; J: TRBJ2-7; DNA: TGTGCCAGCAGCCAAGATCTGACAGGCCTCTACGAGCAGTACTTC; CDR3: CASSQDLTGLYEQYF
V: TRBV11-3; size: NA; D: TRBD1; J: TRBJ2-2; DNA: TGTGCCAGCACTGGACAGGGTATCGAGGAGCTGTTTTTT; CDR3: CASTGQGIEELFF
V: TRBV7-6; size: NA; D: NA; J: TRBJ2-3; DNA: TGTGCCAGCAGAATGGGCGGCTACACAGATACGCAGTATTTT; CDR3: CASRMGGYTDTQYF
V: TRBV5-1; size: few; D: TRBD1; J: TRBJ2-5; DNA: TGCGCCAGCAGCTTGGTGGGGGACAGGGAAGAGACCCAGTACTTC; CDR3: CASSLVGDREETQYF
V: TRBV3-1; size: few; D: NA; J: TRBJ1-6; DNA: TGTGCCAGCAGCGAAGGGGACAAGCGGAATTCACCCCTCCACTTT; CDR3: CASSEGDKRNSPLHF
V: TRBV5-6; size: few; D: NA; J: TRBJ1-2; DNA: TGTGCCAGCAGCTTGGAAACGGACAGAGGCTACACCTTC; CDR3: CASSLETDRGYTF
V: TRBV7-2; size: NA; D: TRBD1; J: TRBJ2-3; DNA: TGTGCCAGCAGCTTGGGACAGGGCTGGGGCACAGATACGCAGTATTTT; CDR3: CASSLGQGWGTDTQYF
V: TRBV12-3/TRBV12-4; size: NA; D: TRBD1; J: TRBJ1-5; DNA: TGTGCCAGCACCTCGGACAGGAGCAATCAGCCCCAGCATTTT; CDR3: CASTSDRSNQPQHF
V: TRBV28; size: NA; D: TRBD1; J: TRBJ2-5; DNA: TGTGCCAGCAGTTATGGCTCAGGGGGCTTGGAGACCCAGTACTTC; CDR3: CASSYGSGGLETQYF
V: TRBV7-2; size: few; D: TRBD1; J: TRBJ2-1; DNA: TGTGCCAGCAGACAGGGGGGTGGTAGCTCCTACAATGAGCAGTTCTTC; CDR3: CASRQGGGSSYNEQFF
V: TRBV12-3/TRBV12-4; size: few; D: NA; J: TRBJ1-2; DNA: TGTGCCAGCAGTTTAGAGCGAAGCGGCTACACCTTC; CDR3: CASSLERSGYTF
V: TRBV4-3; size: NA; D: TRBD2; J: TRBJ2-7; DNA: TGCGCCAGCAGCCAAGACTGGATTAGCGGGAGGGCCCTCGAGCAGTACTTC; CDR3: CASSQDWISGRALEQYF
V: TRBV12-3/TRBV12-4; size: many; D: NA; J: TRBJ2-1; DNA: TGTGCCAGCAGTAGCCCGGATAACTACAATGAGCAGTTCTTC; CDR3: CASSSPDNYNEQFF
V: TRBV5-5; size: NA; D: NA; J: TRBJ2-3; DNA: TGTGCCAGCAGCTTGGAAGGGAGGACAGCAGATACGCAGTATTTT; CDR3: CASSLEGRTADTQYF
V: TRBV29-1; size: NA; D: NA; J: TRBJ1-3; DNA: TGCAGTGTAGGCAATATGATGTCTGGAAACACCATATATTTT; CDR3: CSVGNMMSGNTIYF
V: TRBV28; size: NA; D: NA; J: TRBJ2-7; DNA: TGTGCCAGCAGCACCCCACTAGGTGCCGAGCAGTATTTC; CDR3: CASSTPLGAEQYF
V: TRBV10-3; size: many; D: TRBD1; J: TRBJ1-2; DNA: TGTGCCACCCGGGACAGCAGTAACTATGGCTACACCTTC; CDR3: CATRDSSNYGYTF
V: TRBV5-1; size: NA; D: NA; J: TRBJ2-3; DNA: TGCGCCAGCAGCTTATCGACCGGGAGCTACACAGATACGCAGTATTTT; CDR3: CASSLSTGSYTDTQYF
V: TRBV5-6; size: NA; D: TRBD2; J: TRBJ2-1; DNA: TGTGCCAGCAGCTTGGGACTAGCTTTGGGCAATGAGCAGTTCTTC; CDR3: CASSLGLALGNEQFF
V: TRBV9; size: NA; D: NA; J: TRBJ2-5; DNA: TGTGCCAGCAGCGCTTCCCAGGGTGGCGAGACCCAGTACTTC; CDR3: CASSASQGGETQYF
V: TRBV12-3/TRBV12-4; size: NA; D: TRBD1; J: TRBJ1-2; DNA: TGTGCCAGCAGTCCCCATTTGGGACAGGATTATGGCTACACCTTC; CDR3: CASSPHLGQDYGYTF
V: TRBV5-1; size: NA; D: NA; J: TRBJ1-4; DNA: TGCGCCAGCAGGCAGGATGGGCATGGAACTAATGAAAAACTGTTTTTT; CDR3: CASRQDGHGTNEKLFF
V: TRBV5-1; size: few; D: NA; J: TRBJ1-4; DNA: TGCGCCAGCAGGAGGGCAGCAACTAATGAAAAACTGTTTTTT; CDR3: CASRRAATNEKLFF
V: TRBV24-1; size: NA; D: TRBD2; J: TRBJ2-5; DNA: TGTGCCGCCAGTGATTTGCCTCAGACTAGCGGGAGGAATGAGCAGTACTTC; CDR3: CAASDLPQTSGRNEQYF
V: TRBV2; size: few; D: NA; J: TRBJ2-3; DNA: TGTGCCAGTGCCGTGGGAGATACGCAGTATTTT; CDR3: CASAVGDTQYF
V: TRBV2; size: NA; D: TRBD1; J: TRBJ1-1; DNA: TGTGCCAGCAGTGGGACAGGGGGCTGGCCTGAAGCTTTCTTT; CDR3: CASSGTGGWPEAFF
V: TRBV12-3/TRBV12-4; size: few; D: NA; J: TRBJ1-1; DNA: TGTGCCAGCGGGGGGCCGTACACTGAAGCTTTCTTT; CDR3: CASGGPYTEAFF
V: TRBV5-1; size: NA; D: TRBD2; J: TRBJ2-3; DNA: TGCGCCAGCAGCTTGACTAGCGGGAGTTTCGCAGATACGCAGTATTTT; CDR3: CASSLTSGSFADTQYF
V: TRBV6-6; size: few; D: NA; J: TRBJ2-7; DNA: TGTGCCAGCAGCCCAGGTGGGGAGTACTCCTACGAGCAGTACTTC; CDR3: CASSPGGEYSYEQYF
V: TRBV5-5; size: NA; D: NA; J: TRBJ2-2; DNA: TGTGCCAGCAGCTTGGAAGAAGACACCGGGGAGCTGTTTTTT; CDR3: CASSLEEDTGELFF
V: TRBV7-2; size: few; D: NA; J: TRBJ2-1; DNA: TGTGCCAGCAGCTCAGACAACTCCTACAATGAGCAGTTCTTC; CDR3: CASSSDNSYNEQFF
V: TRBV5-6; size: NA; D: NA; J: TRBJ2-5; DNA: TGTGCCAGCAGCCCCTGGGTAGCGGTACAAGAGACCCAGTACTTC; CDR3: CASSPWVAVQETQYF
V: TRBV9; size: NA; D: TRBD2; J: TRBJ2-3; DNA: TGTGCCAGCAGCATGCGACTAGCGGGAGTGGCAGATACGCAGTATTTT; CDR3: CASSMRLAGVADTQYF
V: TRBV18; size: few; D: NA; J: TRBJ2-7; DNA: TGTGCCAGCTCACCGAGGGCGAACTCCTACGAGCAGTACTTC; CDR3: CASSPRANSYEQYF
V: TRBV15; size: few; D: TRBD1; J: TRBJ1-1; DNA: TGTGCCACCAGCAGAGAGGTCGGACAGGCCCTGAACACTGAAGCTTTCTTT; CDR3: CATSREVGQALNTEAFF
V: TRBV28; size: few; D: NA; J: TRBJ2-5; DNA: TGTGCCAGCAGATCGGGCCACCAAGAGACCCAGTACTTC; CDR3: CASRSGHQETQYF
V: TRBV4-3; size: NA; D: TRBD2; J: TRBJ2-1; DNA: TGCGCCAGCAGCAAAGCGGGAGTTGAGGGCAATGAGCAGTTCTTC; CDR3: CASSKAGVEGNEQFF
V: TRBV20-1; size: few; D: TRBD1; J: TRBJ1-2; DNA: TGCAGTGCCGCTTCGCGACAGGGGGCTAACTATGGCTACACCTTC; CDR3: CSAASRQGANYGYTF
V: TRBV20-1; size: NA; D: TRBD2; J: TRBJ2-5; DNA: TGCAGTGCTATGAAACCTAGCGGGAGTGAAGGAGAGACCCAGTACTTC; CDR3: CSAMKPSGSEGETQYF
V: TRBV5-1; size: many; D: NA; J: TRBJ1-1; DNA: TGCGCCAGCAGTGCAGGGCGGAACACTGAAGCTTTCTTT; CDR3: CASSAGRNTEAFF
V: TRBV25-1; size: many; D: NA; J: TRBJ2-5; DNA: TGTGCCAGCAGTGAACTTACCAGGGAGACCCAGTACTTC; CDR3: CASSELTRETQYF
V: TRBV10-3; size: NA; D: NA; J: TRBJ2-1; DNA: TGTGCCATCAGCGTGGGACCACCCATCAATGAGCAGTTCTTC; CDR3: CAISVGPPINEQFF
V: TRBV20-1; size: NA; D: TRBD2; J: TRBJ2-1; DNA: TGCAGTGCTTTTGCCGGACTAGCGGGATCCTACAATGAGCAGTTCTTC; CDR3: CSAFAGLAGSYNEQFF
V: TRBV20-1; size: NA; D: TRBD1; J: TRBJ2-1; DNA: TGCAGTGGGACAGGGGGCTACAATGAGCAGTTCTTC; CDR3: CSGTGGYNEQFF
V: TRBV4-1; size: few; D: NA; J: TRBJ2-5; DNA: TGCGCCAGCAGCCCCGTCGGGGGCGGGGATTTGGAGACCCAGTACTTC; CDR3: CASSPVGGGDLETQYF
V: TRBV20-1; size: few; D: TRBD2; J: TRBJ2-2; DNA: TGCAGTGCTAGGACTAGCGGTACCGGGGAGCTGTTTTTT; CDR3: CSARTSGTGELFF
V: TRBV3-1; size: NA; D: NA; J: TRBJ2-1; DNA: TGTGCCAGCAGCCAAAGTCAAAATGAGCAGTTCTTC; CDR3: CASSQSQNEQFF